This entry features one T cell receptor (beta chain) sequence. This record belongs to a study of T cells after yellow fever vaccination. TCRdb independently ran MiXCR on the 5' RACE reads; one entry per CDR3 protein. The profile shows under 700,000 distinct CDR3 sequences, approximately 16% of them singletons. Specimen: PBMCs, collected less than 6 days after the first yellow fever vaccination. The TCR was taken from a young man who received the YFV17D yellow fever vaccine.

The CDR3 here is CASSTIRGLGYGYTF. The CDR3 region has the DNA TGTGCCAGCAGCACGATCAGGGGGCTGGGCTATGGCTACACCTTC. The V gene is TRBV7-7, the J gene TRBJ1-2; 8 bases line up with TRBD1. Germline-derived CDR1 and CDR2 are SSHAT and FNYEAQ (reference sequence). After removal of 5 bases from V and 4 bases from J, the junction contained 9 bases not matched to a gene. The CDR3 consists of 15 residues.